The rows below give T cell receptor beta chains drawn from one sample of a study of regulatory T cells in long-lasting Graves disease. TCRdb redid the calling of the multiplex PCR reads with MiXCR, one entry per CDR3 protein. The sample shows about 620,000 distinct CDR3 sequences, roughly 16% of them seen only once. These data also formed part of another study, on T cells in Graves' hyperthyroidism and ophthalmopathy.

The sample in question was peripheral blood mononuclear cells (PBMCs), obtained at new diagnosis, from a patient treated with antithyroid drugs. The receptor set was obtained from a woman aged 25 to 39 with Graves disease. Each CDR3 is given with its conserved first and last residue. A D gene is named only where the DNA matches it firmly. A row's size may be missing; if present it is once, few, many or a size class.

v_call	d_call	clone_size	cdr3_length	j_call	cdr3_aa	cdr3_nt
TRBV6-1	.	few	15	TRBJ2-6	CASSGTLSGANVLTF	TGTGCCAGCAGTGGAACCCTCTCTGGGGCCAACGTCCTGACTTTC
TRBV7-8	.	many	14	TRBJ2-7	CASSLESSSYEQYF	TGTGCCAGCAGCTTGGAGTCCAGCTCCTACGAGCAGTACTTC
TRBV20-1	TRBD1	few	14	TRBJ1-4	CSASGQGSGEKLFF	TGCAGTGCTTCGGGACAGGGGTCGGGCGAAAAACTGTTTTTT
TRBV7-2	TRBD1	few	14	TRBJ1-4	CASSRDSANEKLFF	TGTGCCAGCAGCCGGGACAGCGCAAATGAAAAACTGTTTTTT
TRBV20-1	.	many	14	TRBJ2-1	CSASDGAGYNEQFF	TGCAGTGCTAGTGATGGGGCAGGCTACAATGAGCAGTTCTTC
TRBV25-1	.	few	16	TRBJ1-3	CASSETGIYSGNTIYF	TGTGCCAGCAGTGAAACAGGGATTTACTCTGGAAACACCATATATTTT
TRBV20-1	.	.	14	TRBJ1-1	CSARSGGIDTEAFF	TGCAGTGCTAGATCCGGGGGGATAGACACTGAAGCTTTCTTT
TRBV7-2	TRBD1	once	16	TRBJ1-5	CASSLGRQGGGKPQHF	TGTGCCAGCAGCTTAGGCCGACAGGGAGGGGGTAAGCCCCAGCATTTT
TRBV6-1	TRBD1	many	15	TRBJ2-7	CASSETGTGYYEQYF	TGTGCCAGCAGTGAAACCGGGACAGGCTACTACGAGCAGTACTTC
TRBV30	.	.	13	TRBJ2-2	CAWTRIGLGELFF	TGTGCCTGGACGAGGATAGGCCTCGGGGAGCTGTTTTTT
TRBV2	TRBD1	few	15	TRBJ2-5	CASKQTGAIQETQYF	TGTGCCAGCAAACAAACAGGGGCCATCCAAGAGACCCAGTACTTC
TRBV2	TRBD1	many	14	TRBJ1-2	CASSRAGGNYGYTF	TGTGCCAGCAGTAGAGCAGGGGGTAACTATGGCTACACCTTC
TRBV20-1	TRBD1	many	17	TRBJ1-5	CSAWSGQGGYSNQPQHF	TGCAGTGCCTGGAGCGGACAGGGGGGATATAGCAATCAGCCCCAGCATTTT
TRBV7-9	.	.	16	TRBJ1-5	CASSPPMEGGHQPQHF	TGTGCCAGCAGCCCACCGATGGAGGGGGGGCATCAGCCCCAGCATTTT
TRBV6-1	.	.	13	TRBJ2-5	CASRRQLEETQYF	TGTGCCAGCAGAAGACAGTTGGAAGAGACCCAGTACTTC
TRBV9	.	few	15	TRBJ1-1	CASSGVGLTNTEAFF	TGTGCCAGCAGCGGGGTGGGGCTAACGAACACTGAAGCTTTCTTT
TRBV3-1	TRBD2	once	18	TRBJ2-1	CASSHPSPWGGGTNEQFF	TGTGCCAGCAGCCACCCTTCCCCATGGGGGGGGGGAACCAATGAGCAGTTCTTC
TRBV28	.	many	14	TRBJ1-1	CASSLGAGYTEAFF	TGTGCCAGCAGCCTGGGGGCGGGGTACACTGAAGCTTTCTTT
TRBV6-1	.	many	15	TRBJ1-5	CASSEDRGHNQPQHF	TGTGCCAGCAGTGAAGACCGGGGCCACAATCAGCCCCAGCATTTT
TRBV10-3	.	many	11	TRBJ1-1	CAISAAGEAFF	TGTGCCATCAGTGCAGCAGGTGAAGCTTTCTTT
TRBV28	.	many	15	TRBJ2-1	CASSLSIGGINEQFF	TGTGCCAGCAGCCTAAGCATAGGGGGTATTAATGAGCAGTTCTTC
TRBV6-1	.	many	13	TRBJ1-1	CASSRSGGTEAFF	TGTGCCAGCAGTCGGAGCGGGGGCACTGAAGCTTTCTTT
TRBV7-9	.	.	14	TRBJ1-1	CASSIVRGITEAFF	TGTGCCAGCAGCATAGTTCGGGGGATCACTGAAGCTTTCTTT
TRBV27	.	many	15	TRBJ2-7	CASSITGPPYVEQYF	TGTGCCAGCAGTATCACAGGTCCACCTTACGTGGAGCAGTACTTC
TRBV5-1	.	.	16	TRBJ1-1	CASSWSVGLIGTEAFF	TGCGCCAGCAGCTGGTCAGTCGGCTTGATTGGCACTGAAGCTTTCTTT
TRBV15	.	.	15	TRBJ1-1	CATSRDEEGGAEAFF	TGTGCCACCAGCAGAGATGAGGAGGGGGGCGCTGAAGCTTTCTTT
TRBV7-3	TRBD1	few	12	TRBJ1-2	CASRRGQGAVTF	TGTGCCAGCAGACGTGGACAGGGGGCGGTCACCTTC
TRBV3-1	TRBD2	.	16	TRBJ2-4	CASSQTRTSGGNIQYF	TGTGCCAGCAGCCAAACCAGGACTAGCGGGGGAAACATTCAGTACTTC
TRBV20-1	.	many	15	TRBJ2-3	CSARGTRTITDTQYF	TGCAGTGCTAGAGGGACCAGGACTATCACAGATACGCAGTATTTT
TRBV7-8	.	.	16	TRBJ2-2	CASSFTRGVNTGELFF	TGTGCCAGCAGCTTTACTAGAGGGGTAAACACCGGGGAGCTGTTTTTT
TRBV6-2/TRBV6-3	.	many	13	TRBJ2-5	CASSYSRKETQYF	TGTGCCAGCAGTTACTCGCGAAAAGAGACCCAGTACTTC
TRBV18	TRBD2	few	17	TRBJ2-3	CASSSLLAGGSTDTQYF	TGTGCCAGCTCATCCCTACTAGCGGGAGGCAGCACAGATACGCAGTATTTT
TRBV29-1	.	.	15	TRBJ1-6	CSVEARDTYNSPLHF	TGCAGCGTTGAAGCCAGGGACACCTATAATTCACCCCTCCACTTT
TRBV10-3	.	.	15	TRBJ2-2	CATSVSSGNTGELFF	TGTGCTACCTCCGTGTCCAGCGGAAACACCGGGGAGCTGTTTTTT
TRBV28	TRBD2	many	14	TRBJ2-3	CASSLGLAERAQYF	TGTGCCAGCAGCCTGGGACTAGCGGAACGGGCGCAGTATTTT
TRBV28	.	.	15	TRBJ1-2	CASSLGGDGTYGYTF	TGTGCCAGCAGTCTCGGTGGGGACGGAACTTATGGCTACACCTTC
TRBV28	.	.	15	TRBJ1-6	CASSLTGPCNSPLHF	TGTGCCAGCAGTCTGACAGGACCATGTAATTCACCCCTCCACTTT
TRBV11-3	.	many	13	TRBJ1-3	CASSLEWGNTIYF	TGTGCCAGCAGCTTAGAGTGGGGAAACACCATATATTTT
TRBV20-1	.	.	14	TRBJ2-3	CSAAQGDWTDTQYF	TGCAGTGCTGCCCAGGGGGACTGGACAGATACGCAGTATTTT
TRBV27	.	many	15	TRBJ1-3	CASSLIAGAGNTIYF	TGTGCCAGCAGTTTAATTGCGGGGGCTGGAAACACCATATATTTT
TRBV7-2	TRBD2	few	16	TRBJ2-1	CASSHKIAGSINEQFF	TGTGCCAGCAGCCATAAAATAGCGGGTTCCATCAATGAGCAGTTCTTC
TRBV6-5	TRBD2	.	16	TRBJ2-7	CASSYSGGGVSYEQYF	TGTGCCAGCAGTTACTCGGGGGGGGGAGTCTCCTACGAGCAGTACTTC
TRBV5-4	.	.	12	TRBJ2-5	CASSLGGRTQYF	TGTGCCAGCAGCTTGGGCGGGCGAACCCAGTACTTC
TRBV2	.	many	13	TRBJ1-1	CADQGRRNTEAFF	TGTGCCGACCAGGGAAGGAGGAACACTGAAGCTTTCTTT
TRBV5-1	.	many	15	TRBJ1-5	CASSLGGAPNQPQHF	TGCGCCAGCAGCTTGGGAGGGGCCCCCAATCAGCCCCAGCATTTT
TRBV7-2	TRBD1	few	14	TRBJ2-5	CASSSFRQGETQYF	TGTGCCAGCAGCTCCTTTAGACAGGGTGAGACCCAGTACTTC
TRBV2	.	few	15	TRBJ2-2	CASSDGSGPGGELFF	TGTGCCAGCAGTGATGGTAGCGGCCCGGGGGGGGAGCTGTTTTTT
TRBV28	.	many	15	TRBJ2-1	CASRQGLAAYNEQFF	TGTGCCAGCAGGCAGGGGCTAGCGGCCTACAATGAGCAGTTCTTC
TRBV20-1	TRBD2	many	14	TRBJ2-4	CSARDQAGGGIQYF	TGCAGTGCTAGAGATCAAGCGGGAGGTGGCATTCAGTACTTC
TRBV28	TRBD1	.	14	TRBJ1-1	CASREQGSNTEAFF	TGTGCCAGCAGGGAACAGGGGTCGAACACTGAAGCTTTCTTT
TRBV20-1	.	.	15	TRBJ2-2	CSARKGTANTGELFF	TGCAGTGCTAGAAAAGGCACGGCTAACACCGGGGAGCTGTTTTTT
TRBV30	TRBD1	.	17	TRBJ1-4	CAWSDAAVRGGSPKLFF	TGTGCCTGGAGTGACGCAGCCGTCAGGGGGGGATCACCAAAACTGTTTTTT
TRBV7-8	.	.	17	TRBJ2-3	CASSRQTPQGRTDTQYF	TGTGCCAGCAGCCGTCAGACACCCCAGGGTCGGACAGATACGCAGTATTTT
TRBV29-1	.	many	14	TRBJ2-3	CSATGHYSTDTQYF	TGCAGCGCCACTGGGCACTACAGCACAGATACGCAGTATTTT
TRBV27	.	many	13	TRBJ2-5	CASRPRVLETQYF	TGTGCCAGCAGGCCCAGGGTTCTGGAGACCCAGTACTTC
TRBV20-1	.	.	12	TRBJ2-7	CSARVATYEQYF	TGCAGTGCTAGAGTAGCCACCTACGAGCAGTACTTC